This T cell receptor beta chain emerged from a study of blood T cell repertoires in COVID-19. At the level of the study: The study drew acute and convalescent COVID-19 samples from the United States, Italy and Spain. The analysed material was cDNA or gDNA that came from T cells, B-cell-depleted T cells, or PBMCs.

The V segment lost 1 base and the J segment 7 bases; nucleotides outside the gene matches: 9. Germline CDR1 and CDR2: MDHEN and SYDVKM. The CDR3 runs 17 residues. In the authors' methods: Amplification with reference gene primers provided the estimates of nucleated cell counts. Repertoires were generated with immunoSEQ multiplex PCR, while TCRdb's copy carries only in-frame clones and drops some. V, J and clone size are taken as reported in that table, and D and trimming were inferred from the DNA itself. The sample records about 210,000 clones, around 92% being singletons. The J gene is TRBJ2-2, the V gene TRBV28; 10 nucleotides agree with TRBD1. The clonotype comes from a man in his thirties or forties with acute or convalescent COVID-19. Sequencing input: peripheral blood. The DNA of the CDR3 is TGTGCCAGCAGTTTATTAGGGACAGGGGATGATGACGGGGAGCTGTTTTTT. It codes for CASSLLGTGDDDGELFF. Combining the CDR3 with reference TRBV28 and TRBJ2-2 gives the whole variable domain DVKVTQSSRYLVKRTGEKVFLECVQDMDHENMFWYRQDPGLGLRLIYFSYDVKMKEKGDIPEGYSVSREKKERFSLILESASTNQTSMYLCASSLLGTGDDDGELFFGEGSRLTVL.